The 12 T cell receptor beta chains presented below share a single source sample, sequenced in a study of blood T cell repertoires in COVID-19 (dated by TCRdb to about 2020). The library relied on the immunoSEQ multiplex PCR assay. TCRdb limited this immuneACCESS table to in-frame rearrangements with V and J called. A share of clones is missing; checked studies link under half to unresolved V genes, and the rest is unexplained. The table for this sample lists around 100,000 clones; 86% of them were counted only once. The top ten clonotypes cover over 1.5% of the sample. The sequencing sample was made of peripheral blood. The receptors were sampled from a man aged 80 or over with acute or convalescent COVID-19.

The V call is TRBV6-5, the J call TRBJ1-1, with D unresolved. The germline V and J ends were trimmed by 2 bases and 6 bases, with 10 bases remaining between them. CDR3 length equals 13 residues. CDR1 is MNHEY, CDR2 SVGAGI, per germline. This CDR3 is CASSYPPPAEAFF. CDR3 bases: TGTGCCAGCAGTTACCCTCCCCCCGCTGAAGCTTTCTTT.

The V call is TRBV27, the J call TRBJ2-3; D perhaps matches TRBD2 (5 bases). Per the germline V gene, CDR1 is MNHEY and CDR2 is SMNVEV (reference sequence). There are 14 residues in the CDR3. Trimming pared 0 bases from V and 3 bases from J, leaving 7 bases between. DNA of the CDR3: TGTGCCAGCAGTTTATCGAGGGTAACAGATACGCAGTATTTT. This gives the protein CASSLSRVTDTQYF.

The CDR3 loop reads CASSPNSPTSTDTQYF. The CDR3 DNA reads TGTGCCAGCTCACCAAACTCACCAACTAGCACAGATACGCAGTATTTT. This sequence joins TRBV18 and TRBJ2-3; D unclear. The V end lost 2 bases, the J end lost 0 bases, and 12 bases lay between the germline ends. The CDR3 length is 16 residues. The V gene's germline CDR1 is KGHSH and CDR2 LQKENI.

The V gene is TRBV14, the J gene TRBJ2-3; 9 bases map to TRBD2. The CDR3 has 15 amino acids. V was clipped by 2 bases and J by 6 bases; unmatched bases: 6. Germline V gives CDR1 SGHDN, CDR2 FVKESK. CDR3 coding DNA: TGTGCCAGCAGCCAAAGGCTAGCGGGAATGGATACGCAGTATTTT. Translating gives CASSQRLAGMDTQYF.

The rearrangement links TRBV10-2 to TRBJ1-3, with TRBD1 matching 8 bases. Germline V gives CDR1 WSHSY, CDR2 SAAADI. The trim removed 2 bases at V and 3 bases at J, leaving 3 bases unmatched. The CDR3 runs to 15 residues. CDR3: CASSEGQGIGNTIYF. In DNA form, the CDR3 reads TGCGCCAGCAGTGAGGGACAGGGCATTGGAAACACCATATATTTT.

The chain links TRBV9 to TRBJ2-1; 8 positions agree with TRBD2. This CDR3 spans 16 amino acids. The J segment lost 1 base and the V segment lost 3 bases, leaving 6 bases of the junction unmatched. Germline assignment: CDR1 SGDLS and CDR2 YYNGEE. CDR3 nucleotide sequence: TGTGCCAGCAGCGCCAAGAGCGGGGGTTCCTACAATGAGCAGTTCTTC. Protein product: CASSAKSGGSYNEQFF.

The chain is built from TRBV7-2 and TRBJ1-2, with 10 bases that match TRBD1. The V gene's germline CDR1 is SGHTA and CDR2 FQGNSA. This CDR3 is 15 amino acids long. V trimming: 6 bases; J trimming: 5 bases; junction bases outside the gene matches: 9. The CDR3 protein is CASSDRQGAGYGYTF. The CDR3 bases are TGTGCCAGCAGTGACCGACAGGGGGCAGGATATGGCTACACCTTC.

This clone was observed a handful of times. V and J are TRBV6-5 and TRBJ2-7; 8 nucleotides align to TRBD1. CDR1 and CDR2 from the germline V gene are MNHEY and SVGAGI. CDR3 length equals 14 residues. J was trimmed by 2 bases and V by 6 bases; bases with no gene match: 6. CDR3 DNA sequence: TGTGCCAGCAGCCCAGACAGGGGACCCTACGAGCAGTACTTC. Translation: CASSPDRGPYEQYF.

V and J are TRBV6-5 and TRBJ2-7; D unclear. The CDR3 contains 12 residues. V was pared by 8 bases and J by 3 bases, with 11 bases between. CDR1 and CDR2 (germline): MNHEY, SVGAGI. The CDR3 bases are TGTGCCAGCCAGGATTCGATCTACGAGCAGTACTTC. Translated: CASQDSIYEQYF.

This clone appeared once. The CDR3 bases are TGTGCCAGCAGCCGAGGGGCAGGGGAAGTCTATGGCTACACCTTC. It codes for CASSRGAGEVYGYTF. The chain recombines TRBV7-8 with TRBJ1-2; tentative D call: TRBD1 (6 bases). Germline V gene sequence: CDR1 SGHVS, CDR2 FQNEAQ. CDR3 length: 15 residues. With 5 bases removed from V and 4 bases from J, the gap between germline ends came to 17 bases.

The genes are TRBV7-9 and TRBJ2-3; maybe TRBD2 (5 bases). The germline V gene encodes CDR1 SEHNR and CDR2 FQNEAQ (reference sequence). Trimming pared 5 bases from V and 1 base from J, leaving 10 bases between. The CDR3 runs 14 residues. CDR3 sequence: CASSPLLGTDTQYF. CDR3 DNA: TGTGCCAGCAGCCCCCTACTAGGCACAGATACGCAGTATTTT. The full variable domain, its missing parts supplied by reference TRBV7-9 and TRBJ2-3, is DTGVSQNPRHKITKRGQNVTFRCDPISEHNRLYWYRQTLGQGPEFLTYFQNEAQLEKSRLLSDRFSAERPKGSFSTLEIQRTEQGDSAMYLCASSPLLGTDTQYFGPGTRLTVL.

J is TRBJ1-2 and V is TRBV7-6; a weak D match, TRBD1 (6 bases). CDR1 SGHVS and CDR2 FNYEAQ come from the germline V gene. The CDR3 is 12 amino acids. V was clipped by 5 bases and J by 6 bases, with 10 bases between them. The CDR3: CASSANRDGYTF. The CDR3 nucleotides read TGTGCCAGCAGCGCAAACAGGGATGGCTACACCTTC.